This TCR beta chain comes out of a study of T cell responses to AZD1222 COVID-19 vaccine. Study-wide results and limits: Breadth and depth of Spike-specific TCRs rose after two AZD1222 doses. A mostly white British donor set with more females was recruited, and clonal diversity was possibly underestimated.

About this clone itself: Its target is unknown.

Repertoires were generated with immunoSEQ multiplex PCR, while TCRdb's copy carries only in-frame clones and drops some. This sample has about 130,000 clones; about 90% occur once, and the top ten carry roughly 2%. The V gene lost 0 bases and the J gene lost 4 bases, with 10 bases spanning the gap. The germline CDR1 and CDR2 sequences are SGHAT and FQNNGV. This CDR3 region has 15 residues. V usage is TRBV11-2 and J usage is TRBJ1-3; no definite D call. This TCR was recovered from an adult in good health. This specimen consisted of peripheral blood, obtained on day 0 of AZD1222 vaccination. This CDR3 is CASSLDPGPGNTIYF. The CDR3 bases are TGTGCCAGCAGCTTAGATCCAGGTCCCGGAAACACCATATATTTT.